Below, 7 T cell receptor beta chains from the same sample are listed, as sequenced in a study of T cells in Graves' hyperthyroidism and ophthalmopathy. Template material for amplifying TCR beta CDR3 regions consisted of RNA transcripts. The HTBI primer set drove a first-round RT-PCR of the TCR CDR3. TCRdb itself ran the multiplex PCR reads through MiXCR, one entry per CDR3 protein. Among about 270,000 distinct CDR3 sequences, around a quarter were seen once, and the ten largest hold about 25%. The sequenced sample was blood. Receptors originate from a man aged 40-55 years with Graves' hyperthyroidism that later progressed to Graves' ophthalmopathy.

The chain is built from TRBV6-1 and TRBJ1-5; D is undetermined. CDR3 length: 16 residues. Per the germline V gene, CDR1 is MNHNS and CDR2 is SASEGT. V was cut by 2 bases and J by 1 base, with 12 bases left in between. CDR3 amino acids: CASSEFWSDSNQPQHF. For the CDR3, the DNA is TGTGCCAGCAGTGAATTTTGGTCCGACAGCAATCAGCCCCAGCATTTT.

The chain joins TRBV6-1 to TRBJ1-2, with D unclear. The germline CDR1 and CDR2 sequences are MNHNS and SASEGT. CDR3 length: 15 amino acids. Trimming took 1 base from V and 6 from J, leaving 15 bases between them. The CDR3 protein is CASSEVLEGTDGYTF. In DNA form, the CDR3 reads TGTGCCAGCAGTGAAGTACTAGAAGGTACCGATGGCTACACCTTC.

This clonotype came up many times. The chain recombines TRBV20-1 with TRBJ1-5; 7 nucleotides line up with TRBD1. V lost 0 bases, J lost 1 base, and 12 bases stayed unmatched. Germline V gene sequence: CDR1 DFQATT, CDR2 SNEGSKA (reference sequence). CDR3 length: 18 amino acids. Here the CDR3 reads CSAREIRLGDRSNQPQHF. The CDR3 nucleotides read TGCAGTGCTAGAGAGATCCGGTTGGGGGACAGAAGCAATCAGCCCCAGCATTTT.

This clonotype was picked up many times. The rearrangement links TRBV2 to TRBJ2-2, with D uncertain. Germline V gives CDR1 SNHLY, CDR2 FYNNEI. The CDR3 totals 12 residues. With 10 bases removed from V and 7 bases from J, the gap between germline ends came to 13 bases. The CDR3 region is CATRRDGGELFF. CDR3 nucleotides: TGTGCCACCAGGAGAGATGGCGGGGAGCTGTTTTTT. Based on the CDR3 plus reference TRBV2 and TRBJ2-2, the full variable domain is EPEVTQTPSHQVTQMGQEVILRCVPISNHLYFYWYRQILGQKVEFLVSFYNNEISEKSEIFDDQFSVERPDGSNFTLKIRSTKLEDSAMYFCATRRDGGELFFGEGSRLTVL.

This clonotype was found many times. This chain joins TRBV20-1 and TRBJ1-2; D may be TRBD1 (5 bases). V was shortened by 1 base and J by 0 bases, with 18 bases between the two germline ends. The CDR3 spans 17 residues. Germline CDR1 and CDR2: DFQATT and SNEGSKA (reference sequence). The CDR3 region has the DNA TGCAGTGCTAGAGGAGGGTCAGGGAGGGACCCTAACTATGGCTACACCTTC. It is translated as CSARGGSGRDPNYGYTF.

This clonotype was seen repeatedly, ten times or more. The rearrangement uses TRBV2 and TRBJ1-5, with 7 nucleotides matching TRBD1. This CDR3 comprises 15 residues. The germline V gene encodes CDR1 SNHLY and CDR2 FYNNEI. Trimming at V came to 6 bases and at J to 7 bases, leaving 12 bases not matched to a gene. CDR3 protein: CASRTGSEGGQPQHF. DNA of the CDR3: TGTGCCAGCAGGACAGGGTCGGAGGGGGGGCAGCCCCAGCATTTT.

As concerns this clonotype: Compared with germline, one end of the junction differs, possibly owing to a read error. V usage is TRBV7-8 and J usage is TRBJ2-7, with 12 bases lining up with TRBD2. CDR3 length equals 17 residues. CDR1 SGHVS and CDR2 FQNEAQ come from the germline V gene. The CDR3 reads CASSLATSGRSSHEQYF. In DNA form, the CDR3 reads TGTGCCAGCAGCTTAGCAACTAGCGGGAGGAGCTCCCACGAGCAGTACTTC.